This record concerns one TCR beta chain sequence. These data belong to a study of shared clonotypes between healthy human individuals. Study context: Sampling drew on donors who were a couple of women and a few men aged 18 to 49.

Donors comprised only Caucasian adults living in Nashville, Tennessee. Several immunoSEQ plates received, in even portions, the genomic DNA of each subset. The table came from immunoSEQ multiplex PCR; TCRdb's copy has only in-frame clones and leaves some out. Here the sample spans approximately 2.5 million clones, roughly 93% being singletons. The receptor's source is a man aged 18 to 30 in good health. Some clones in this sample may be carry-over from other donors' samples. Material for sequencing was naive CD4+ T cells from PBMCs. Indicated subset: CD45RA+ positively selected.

The CDR3 nucleotides are TGTGCCAGCAGCGTATCACCGAGACTAACAGATACGCAGTATTTT. This codes for CASSVSPRLTDTQYF. The V call is TRBV9, the J call TRBJ2-3; TRBD2 might be the D (5 bases). This CDR3 comprises 15 residues. Germline lookup yields CDR1 SGDLS and CDR2 YYNGEE. V lost 1 base and J 3 bases, leaving 12 bases between the germline ends. Combining the CDR3 with reference TRBV9 and TRBJ2-3 gives the whole variable domain DSGVTQTPKHLITATGQRVTLRCSPRSGDLSVYWYQQSLDQGLQFLIQYYNGEERAKGNILERFSAQQFPDLHSELNLSSLELGDSALYFCASSVSPRLTDTQYFGPGTRLTVL.